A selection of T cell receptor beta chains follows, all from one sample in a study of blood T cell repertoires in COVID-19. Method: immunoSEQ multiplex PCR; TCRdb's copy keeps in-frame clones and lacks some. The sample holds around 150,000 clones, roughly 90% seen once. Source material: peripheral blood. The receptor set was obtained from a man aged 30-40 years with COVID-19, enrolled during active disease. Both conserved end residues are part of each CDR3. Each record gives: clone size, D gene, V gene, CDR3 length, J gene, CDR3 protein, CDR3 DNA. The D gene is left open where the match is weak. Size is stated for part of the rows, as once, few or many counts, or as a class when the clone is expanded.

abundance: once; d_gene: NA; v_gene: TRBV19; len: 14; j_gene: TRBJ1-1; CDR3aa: CASSIVGGNTEAFF; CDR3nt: TGTGCCAGTAGTATAGTGGGAGGAAACACTGAAGCTTTCTTT
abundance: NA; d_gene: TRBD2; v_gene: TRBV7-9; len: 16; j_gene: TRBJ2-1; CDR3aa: CASSPSRGDRYNEQFF; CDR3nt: TGTGCCAGCAGCCCAAGTCGGGGGGACCGCTACAATGAGCAGTTCTTC
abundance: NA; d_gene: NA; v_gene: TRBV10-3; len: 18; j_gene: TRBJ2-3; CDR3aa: CAISDHRLVDTSTDTQYF; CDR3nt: TGTGCCATCAGTGACCACCGACTAGTGGACACTAGCACAGATACGCAGTATTTT
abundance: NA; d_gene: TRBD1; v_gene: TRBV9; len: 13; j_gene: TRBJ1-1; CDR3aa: CASVGQGDSEAFF; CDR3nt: TGTGCCAGCGTGGGACAGGGGGACAGTGAAGCTTTCTTT
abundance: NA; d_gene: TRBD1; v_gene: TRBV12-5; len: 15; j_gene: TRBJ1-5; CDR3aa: CASGPGTGYDQPQHF; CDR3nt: TGTGCTAGTGGTCCCGGGACAGGGTATGATCAGCCCCAGCATTTT
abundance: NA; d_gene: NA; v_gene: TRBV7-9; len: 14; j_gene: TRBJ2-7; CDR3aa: CASSLAGGSYEQYF; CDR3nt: TGTGCCAGCAGCTTAGCGGGGGGCTCCTACGAGCAGTACTTC
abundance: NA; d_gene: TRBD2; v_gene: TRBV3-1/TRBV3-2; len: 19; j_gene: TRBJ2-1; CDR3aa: CASSQDRVAGGWVRNEQFF; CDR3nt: TGTGCCAGCAGCCAGGACCGGGTAGCGGGAGGCTGGGTACGCAATGAGCAGTTCTTC
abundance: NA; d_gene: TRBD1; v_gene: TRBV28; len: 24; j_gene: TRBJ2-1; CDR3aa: CASSSFRTGHRSEINIYSYNEQFF; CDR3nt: TGTGCCAGCAGCTCCTTCAGGACAGGGCATCGGTCGGAGATCAATATTTACTCCTACAATGAGCAGTTCTTC
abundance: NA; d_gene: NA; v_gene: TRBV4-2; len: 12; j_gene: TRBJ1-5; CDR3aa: CASSQVNQPQHF; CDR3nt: TGTGCCAGCAGCCAAGTAAATCAGCCCCAGCATTTT
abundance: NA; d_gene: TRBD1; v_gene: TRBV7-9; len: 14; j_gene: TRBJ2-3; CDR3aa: CASSFDRVTDTQYF; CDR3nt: TGTGCCAGCAGCTTCGACAGGGTGACAGATACGCAGTATTTT
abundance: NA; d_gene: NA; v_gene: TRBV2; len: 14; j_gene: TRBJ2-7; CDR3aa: CASSVGRQPPEQYF; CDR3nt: TGTGCCAGCAGTGTGGGGCGACAGCCACCCGAGCAGTACTTC
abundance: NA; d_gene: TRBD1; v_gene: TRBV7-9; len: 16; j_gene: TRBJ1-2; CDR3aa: CASSLNPGQGNYGYTF; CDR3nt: TGTGCCAGCAGCTTGAATCCCGGACAGGGAAACTATGGCTACACCTTC
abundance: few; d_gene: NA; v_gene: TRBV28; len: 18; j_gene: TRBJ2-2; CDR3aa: CASTPRTGMTKLTGELFF; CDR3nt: TGTGCCAGCACTCCTCGAACAGGGATGACGAAGCTTACCGGGGAGCTGTTTTTT
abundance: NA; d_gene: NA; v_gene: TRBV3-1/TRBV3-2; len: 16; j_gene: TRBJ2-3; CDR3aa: CASSQSGRGRTDTQYF; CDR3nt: TGTGCCAGCAGCCAATCGGGCAGGGGAAGGACAGATACGCAGTATTTT
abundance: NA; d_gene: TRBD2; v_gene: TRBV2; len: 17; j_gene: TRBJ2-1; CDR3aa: CASSEALRHSGSDEQFF; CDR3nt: TGTGCCAGCAGTGAAGCGCTTCGGCATAGCGGGAGTGATGAGCAGTTCTTC
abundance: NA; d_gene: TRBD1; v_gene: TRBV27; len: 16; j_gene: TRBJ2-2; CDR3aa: CASSPSGQAFTGELFF; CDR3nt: TGTGCCAGCAGTCCCTCGGGACAGGCCTTCACCGGGGAGCTGTTTTTT
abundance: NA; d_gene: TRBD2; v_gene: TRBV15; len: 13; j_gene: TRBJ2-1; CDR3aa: CATSSPRGYEQFF; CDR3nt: TGTGCCACCAGCAGCCCGCGGGGGTATGAGCAGTTCTTC
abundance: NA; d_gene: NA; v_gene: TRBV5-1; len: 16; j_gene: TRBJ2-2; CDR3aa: CASSLEVRVNTGELFF; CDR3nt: TGCGCCAGCAGCTTGGAGGTCAGGGTTAACACCGGGGAGCTGTTTTTT
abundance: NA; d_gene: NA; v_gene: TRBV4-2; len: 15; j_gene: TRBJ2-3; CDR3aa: CASSRVGVETDTQYF; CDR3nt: TGTGCCAGCAGCAGAGTCGGGGTAGAAACAGATACGCAGTATTTT
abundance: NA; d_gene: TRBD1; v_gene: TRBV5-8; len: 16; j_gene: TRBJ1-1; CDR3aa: CASSSRTGGRDTEAFF; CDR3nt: TGTGCCAGCAGCTCCAGGACAGGGGGCAGGGACACTGAAGCTTTCTTT
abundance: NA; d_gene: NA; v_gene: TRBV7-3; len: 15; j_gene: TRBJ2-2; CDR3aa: CASSYGTRNTGELFF; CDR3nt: TGTGCCAGCAGCTACGGGACACGGAACACCGGGGAGCTGTTTTTT
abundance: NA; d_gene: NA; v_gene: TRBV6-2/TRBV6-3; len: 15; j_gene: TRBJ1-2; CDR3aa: CASSYSRGLWYGYTF; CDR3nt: TGTGCCAGCAGTTACTCGCGCGGTTTATGGTATGGCTACACCTTC
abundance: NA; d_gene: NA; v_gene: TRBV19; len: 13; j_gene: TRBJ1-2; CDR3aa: CASSITETYGYTF; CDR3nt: TGTGCCAGTAGTATTACGGAGACCTATGGCTACACCTTC
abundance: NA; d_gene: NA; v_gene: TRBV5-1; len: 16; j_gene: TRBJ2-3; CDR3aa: CASSPSSVPDTDTQYF; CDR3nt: TGCGCCAGCAGCCCTTCCTCGGTCCCCGACACAGATACGCAGTATTTT
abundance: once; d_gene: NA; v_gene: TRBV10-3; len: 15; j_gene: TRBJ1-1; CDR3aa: CAISESSQGNTEAFF; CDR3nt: TGTGCCATCAGTGAGTCAAGTCAGGGAAACACTGAAGCTTTCTTT
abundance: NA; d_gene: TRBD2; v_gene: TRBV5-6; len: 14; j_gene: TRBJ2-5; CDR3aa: CASSSSGYAETQYF; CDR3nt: TGTGCCAGCAGTTCTAGCGGGTACGCGGAGACCCAGTACTTC
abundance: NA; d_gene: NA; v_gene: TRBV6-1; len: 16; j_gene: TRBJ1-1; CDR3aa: CASSEDAGAEDTEAFF; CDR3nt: TGTGCCAGCAGTGAAGACGCGGGGGCTGAGGACACTGAAGCTTTCTTT
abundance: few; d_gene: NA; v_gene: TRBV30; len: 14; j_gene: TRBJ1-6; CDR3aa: CAWGIGGNNSPLHF; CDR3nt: TGTGCCTGGGGGATCGGAGGAAACAATTCACCCCTCCACTTT
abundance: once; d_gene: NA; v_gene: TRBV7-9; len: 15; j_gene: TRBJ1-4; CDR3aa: CASSSGTADNEKLFF; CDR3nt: TGTGCCAGCAGCTCGGGGACTGCGGATAATGAAAAACTGTTTTTT